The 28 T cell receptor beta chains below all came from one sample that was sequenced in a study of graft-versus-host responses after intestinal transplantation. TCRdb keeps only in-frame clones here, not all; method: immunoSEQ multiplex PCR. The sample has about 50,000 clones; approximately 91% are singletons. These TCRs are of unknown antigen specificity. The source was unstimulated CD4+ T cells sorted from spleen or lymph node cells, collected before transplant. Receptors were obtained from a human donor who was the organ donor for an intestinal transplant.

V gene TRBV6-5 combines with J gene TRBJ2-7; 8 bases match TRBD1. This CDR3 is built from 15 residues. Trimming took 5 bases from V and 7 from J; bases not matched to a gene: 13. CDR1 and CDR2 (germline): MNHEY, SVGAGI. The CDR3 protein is CASSASGTGFLEQYF. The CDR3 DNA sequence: TGTGCCAGCAGTGCTTCCGGGACAGGTTTTTTGGAGCAGTACTTC.

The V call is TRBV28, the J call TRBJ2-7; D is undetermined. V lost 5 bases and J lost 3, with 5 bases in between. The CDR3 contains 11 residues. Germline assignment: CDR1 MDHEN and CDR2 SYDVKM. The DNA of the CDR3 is TGTGCCAGCAGTGTAGGCTACGAGCAGTACTTC. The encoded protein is CASSVGYEQYF.

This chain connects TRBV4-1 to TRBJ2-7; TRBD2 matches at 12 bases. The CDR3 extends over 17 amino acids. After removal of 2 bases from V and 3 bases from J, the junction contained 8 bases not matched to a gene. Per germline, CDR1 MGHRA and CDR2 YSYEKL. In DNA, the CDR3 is TGCGCCAGCAGCCAAAATGCCGGGACTAGCGGGTTCTACGAGCAGTACTTC. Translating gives CASSQNAGTSGFYEQYF.

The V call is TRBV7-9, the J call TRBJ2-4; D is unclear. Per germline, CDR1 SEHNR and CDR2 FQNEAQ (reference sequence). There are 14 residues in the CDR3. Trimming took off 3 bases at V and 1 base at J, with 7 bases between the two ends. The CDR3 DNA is TGTGCCAGCAGCTTTGGGCAGGCCAAAAACATTCAGTACTTC. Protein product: CASSFGQAKNIQYF.

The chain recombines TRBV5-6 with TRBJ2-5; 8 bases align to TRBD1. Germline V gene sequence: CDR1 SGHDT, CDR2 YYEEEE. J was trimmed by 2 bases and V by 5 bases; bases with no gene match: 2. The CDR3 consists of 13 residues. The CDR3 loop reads CASRRDRQETQYF. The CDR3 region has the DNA TGTGCCAGCAGGCGGGACAGGCAAGAGACCCAGTACTTC. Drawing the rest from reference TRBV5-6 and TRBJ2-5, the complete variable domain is DAGVTQSPTHLIKTRGQQVTLRCSPKSGHDTVSWYQQALGQGPQFIFQYYEEEERQRGNFPDRFSGHQFPNYSSELNVNALLLGDSALYLCASRRDRQETQYFGPGTRLLVL.

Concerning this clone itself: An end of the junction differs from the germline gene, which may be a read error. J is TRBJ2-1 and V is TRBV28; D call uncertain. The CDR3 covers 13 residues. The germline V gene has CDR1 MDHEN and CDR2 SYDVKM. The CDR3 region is CASSGRTYYEQFF. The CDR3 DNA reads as TGTGCCAGCAGCGGACGGACCTACTATGAGCAGTTCTTC.

Here the CDR3 reads CASSYDQGWYEQYF. The CDR3 bases are TGTGCCAGCAGTTATGACCAGGGGTGGTACGAGCAGTACTTC. The chain joins TRBV6-6 to TRBJ2-7; D is perhaps TRBD1 (6 bases). The CDR3 covers 14 residues. V was clipped by 3 bases and J by 4 bases, with 13 bases between them. The germline CDR1 and CDR2 sequences are MNHNY and SVGAGI (reference sequence).

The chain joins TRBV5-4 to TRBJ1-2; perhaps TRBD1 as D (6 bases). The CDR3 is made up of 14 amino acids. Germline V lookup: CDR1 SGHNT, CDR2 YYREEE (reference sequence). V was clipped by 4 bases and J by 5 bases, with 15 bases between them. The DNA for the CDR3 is TGTGCCAGCAGCCAAGTGGGAGGGGGTTATGGCTACACCTTC. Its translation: CASSQVGGGYGYTF.

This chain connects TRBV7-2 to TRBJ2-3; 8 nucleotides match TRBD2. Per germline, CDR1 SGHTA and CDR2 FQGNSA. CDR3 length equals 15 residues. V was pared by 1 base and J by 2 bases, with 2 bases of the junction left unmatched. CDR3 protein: CASSLDGRVTDTQYF. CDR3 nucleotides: TGTGCCAGCAGCTTAGACGGGAGGGTCACAGATACGCAGTATTTT.

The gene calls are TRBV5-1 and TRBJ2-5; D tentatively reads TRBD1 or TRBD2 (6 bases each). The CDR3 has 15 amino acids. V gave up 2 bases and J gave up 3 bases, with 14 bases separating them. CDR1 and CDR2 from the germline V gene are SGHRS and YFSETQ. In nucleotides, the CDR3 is TGCGCCAGCAGCTTAGGGGGAGGAGGGGAAGAGACCCAGTACTTC. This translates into CASSLGGGGEETQYF. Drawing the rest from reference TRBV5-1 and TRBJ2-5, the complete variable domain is KAGVTQTPRYLIKTRGQQVTLSCSPISGHRSVSWYQQTPGQGLQFLFEYFSETQRNKGNFPGRFSGRQFSNSRSEMNVSTLELGDSALYLCASSLGGGGEETQYFGPGTRLLVL.

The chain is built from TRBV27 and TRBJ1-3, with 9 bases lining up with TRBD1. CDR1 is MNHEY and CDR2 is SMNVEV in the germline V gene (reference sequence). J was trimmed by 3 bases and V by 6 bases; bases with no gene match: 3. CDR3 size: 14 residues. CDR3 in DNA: TGTGCCAGCAGCCAGACAGGGGGTGGAAACACCATATATTTT. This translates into CASSQTGGGNTIYF.

CDR3 protein: CASSEGGRGLETQYF. CDR3 coding DNA: TGTGCCAGCAGTGAAGGCGGCAGGGGGCTCGAGACCCAGTACTTC. The chain employs TRBV25-1 and TRBJ2-5; the match to TRBD1 covers 8 bases. CDR1 is MGHDK and CDR2 is SYGVNS in the germline V gene. The CDR3 spans 15 residues. V lost 2 bases and J lost 5; bases outside the gene matches: 7.

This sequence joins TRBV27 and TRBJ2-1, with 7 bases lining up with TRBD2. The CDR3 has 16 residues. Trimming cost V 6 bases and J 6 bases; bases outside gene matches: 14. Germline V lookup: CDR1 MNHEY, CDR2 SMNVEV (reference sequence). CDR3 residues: CASSKPGLRERNEQFF. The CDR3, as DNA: TGTGCCAGCAGCAAACCGGGACTAAGGGAACGCAATGAGCAGTTCTTC.

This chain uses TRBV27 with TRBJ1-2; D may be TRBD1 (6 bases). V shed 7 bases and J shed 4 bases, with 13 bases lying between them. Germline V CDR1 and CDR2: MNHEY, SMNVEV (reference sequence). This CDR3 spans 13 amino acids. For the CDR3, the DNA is TGTGCCAGCACCACGCAGGGGAGCTATGGCTACACCTTC. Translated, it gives CASTTQGSYGYTF.

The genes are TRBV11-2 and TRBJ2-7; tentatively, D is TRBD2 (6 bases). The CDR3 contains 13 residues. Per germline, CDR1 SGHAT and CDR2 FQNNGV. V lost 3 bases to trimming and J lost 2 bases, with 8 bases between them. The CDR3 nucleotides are TGTGCCAGCAGCTTTGGCGGGACCTACGAGCAGTACTTC. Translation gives CASSFGGTYEQYF.

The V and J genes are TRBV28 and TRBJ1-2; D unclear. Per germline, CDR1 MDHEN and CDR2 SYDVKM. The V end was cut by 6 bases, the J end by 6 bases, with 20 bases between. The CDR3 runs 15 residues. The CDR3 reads CASSRPIGVSHGYTF. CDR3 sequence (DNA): TGTGCCAGCAGCAGACCGATAGGTGTCAGTCATGGCTACACCTTC.

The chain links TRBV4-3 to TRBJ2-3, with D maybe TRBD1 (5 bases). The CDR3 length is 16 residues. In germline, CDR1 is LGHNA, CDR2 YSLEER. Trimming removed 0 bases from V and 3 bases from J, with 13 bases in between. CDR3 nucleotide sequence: TGCGCCAGCAGCCAAGATTCAGGGCCTGGGACAGATACGCAGTATTTT. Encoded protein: CASSQDSGPGTDTQYF.

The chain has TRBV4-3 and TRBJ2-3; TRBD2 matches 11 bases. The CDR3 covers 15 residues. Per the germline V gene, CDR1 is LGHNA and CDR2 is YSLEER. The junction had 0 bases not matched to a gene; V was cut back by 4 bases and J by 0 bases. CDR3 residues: CASSRTSGSTDTQYF. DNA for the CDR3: TGCGCCAGCAGCCGGACTAGCGGGAGCACAGATACGCAGTATTTT.

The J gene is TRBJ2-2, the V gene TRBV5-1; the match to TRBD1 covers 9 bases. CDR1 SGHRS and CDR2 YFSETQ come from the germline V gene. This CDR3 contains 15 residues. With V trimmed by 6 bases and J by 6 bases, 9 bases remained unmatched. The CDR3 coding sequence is TGCGCCAGCAAAATTACAGGGGGCAATCCCGGGGAGCTGTTTTTT. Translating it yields CASKITGGNPGELFF.

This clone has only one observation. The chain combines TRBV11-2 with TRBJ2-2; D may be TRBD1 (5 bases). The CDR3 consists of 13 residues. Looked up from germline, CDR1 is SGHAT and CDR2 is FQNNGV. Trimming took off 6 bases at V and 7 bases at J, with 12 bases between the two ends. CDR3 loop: CASRKGVGGELFF. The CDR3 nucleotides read TGTGCCAGCAGAAAAGGGGTCGGCGGGGAGCTGTTTTTT. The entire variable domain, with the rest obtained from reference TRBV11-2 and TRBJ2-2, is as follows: EAGVAQSPRYKIIEKRQSVAFWCNPISGHATLYWYQQILGQGPKLLIQFQNNGVVDDSQLPKDRFSAERLKGVDSTLKIQPAKLEDSAVYLCASRKGVGGELFFGEGSRLTVL.

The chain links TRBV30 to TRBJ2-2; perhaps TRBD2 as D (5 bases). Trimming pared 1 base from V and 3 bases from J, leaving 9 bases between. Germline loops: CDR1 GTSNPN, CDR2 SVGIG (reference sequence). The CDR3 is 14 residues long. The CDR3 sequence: CAWSETRYTGELFF. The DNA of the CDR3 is TGTGCCTGGAGTGAAACTAGATACACCGGGGAGCTGTTTTTT. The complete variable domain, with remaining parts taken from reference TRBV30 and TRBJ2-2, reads SQTIHQWPATLVQPVGSPLSLECTVEGTSNPNLYWYRQAAGRGLQLLFYSVGIGQISSEVPQNLSASRPQDRQFILSSKKLLLSDSGFYLCAWSETRYTGELFFGEGSRLTVL.

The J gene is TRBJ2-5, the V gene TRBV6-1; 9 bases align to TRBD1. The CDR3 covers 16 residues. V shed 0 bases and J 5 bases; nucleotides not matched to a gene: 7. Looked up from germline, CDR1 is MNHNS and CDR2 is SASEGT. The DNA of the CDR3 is TGTGCCAGCAGTGAAGCTATGGGACAGGGTAGGGAGACCCAGTACTTC. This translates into CASSEAMGQGRETQYF.

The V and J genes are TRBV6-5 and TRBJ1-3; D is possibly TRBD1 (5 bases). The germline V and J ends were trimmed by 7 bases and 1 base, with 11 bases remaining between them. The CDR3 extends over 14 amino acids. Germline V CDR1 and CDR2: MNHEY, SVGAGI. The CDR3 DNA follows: TGTGCCAGCACAGCAGGGCAGTCTGGAAACACCATATATTTT. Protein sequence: CASTAGQSGNTIYF.

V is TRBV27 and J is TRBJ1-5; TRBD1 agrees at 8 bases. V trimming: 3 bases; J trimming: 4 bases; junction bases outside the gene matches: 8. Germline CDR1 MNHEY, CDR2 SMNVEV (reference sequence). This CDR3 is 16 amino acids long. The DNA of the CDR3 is TGTGCCAGCAGTTTTACTCAGGGGGCCGAGAATCAGCCCCAGCATTTT. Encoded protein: CASSFTQGAENQPQHF.

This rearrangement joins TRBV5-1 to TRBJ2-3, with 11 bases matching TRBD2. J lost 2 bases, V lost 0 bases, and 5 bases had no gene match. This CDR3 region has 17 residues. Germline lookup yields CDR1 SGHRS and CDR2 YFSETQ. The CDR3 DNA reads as TGCGCCAGCAGCTTGGATACTAGCGGGAGAGTCACAGATACGCAGTATTTT. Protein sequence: CASSLDTSGRVTDTQYF.

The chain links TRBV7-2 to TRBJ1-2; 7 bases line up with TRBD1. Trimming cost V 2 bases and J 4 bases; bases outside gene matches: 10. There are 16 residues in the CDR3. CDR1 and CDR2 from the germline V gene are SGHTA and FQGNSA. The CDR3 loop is CASSLPGQARGYGYTF. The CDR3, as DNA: TGTGCCAGCAGCTTACCCGGACAGGCCAGGGGCTATGGCTACACCTTC. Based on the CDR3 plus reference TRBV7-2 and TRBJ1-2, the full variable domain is GAGVSQSPSNKVTEKGKDVELRCDPISGHTALYWYRQSLGQGLEFLIYFQGNSAPDKSGLPSDRFSAERTGGSVSTLTIQRTQQEDSAVYLCASSLPGQARGYGYTFGSGTRLTVV.

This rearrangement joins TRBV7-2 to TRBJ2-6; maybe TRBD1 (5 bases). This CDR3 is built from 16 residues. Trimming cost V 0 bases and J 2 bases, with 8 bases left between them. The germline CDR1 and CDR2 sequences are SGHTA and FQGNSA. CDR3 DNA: TGTGCCAGCAGCTTAGCGGTAGGGGCTGGGGCCAACGTCCTGACTTTC. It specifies CASSLAVGAGANVLTF. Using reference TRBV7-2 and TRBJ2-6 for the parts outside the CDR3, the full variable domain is GAGVSQSPSNKVTEKGKDVELRCDPISGHTALYWYRQSLGQGLEFLIYFQGNSAPDKSGLPSDRFSAERTGGSVSTLTIQRTQQEDSAVYLCASSLAVGAGANVLTFGAGSRLTVL.

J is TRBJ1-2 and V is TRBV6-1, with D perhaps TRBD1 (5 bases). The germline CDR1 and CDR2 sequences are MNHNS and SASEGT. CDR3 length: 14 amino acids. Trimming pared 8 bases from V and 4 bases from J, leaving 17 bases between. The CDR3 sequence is CASRGEGGSYGYTF. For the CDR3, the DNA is TGTGCCAGCCGAGGGGAGGGAGGCTCCTATGGCTACACCTTC.